This TCR beta chain was captured by sequencing in a study of cytomegalovirus exposure and HLA in healthy donors. Study background: Of all 360 or so donors who were genotyped, around 82% belonged to the Caucasian-associated ancestry cluster. Notes on the study in general: DRB1 had the most TCR associations and HLA-C the fewest, a later analysis found, with rates varying by HLA locus. Certain indistinguishable V segments, among them TRBV6-2 and TRBV6-3, were excluded. Available immune exposure information covered CMV serostatus only.

As concerns this clone: Its specificity is unknown. This specimen includes other DNA sequences encoding the same CDR3.

Researchers ran the PCR with 60 Vbeta and 13 Jbeta primers. Repertoires were generated with immunoSEQ multiplex PCR, while TCRdb's copy carries only in-frame clones and drops some. This sample has approximately 210,000 clones, with almost 80% found just once. Trimming left V 0 bases short and J 0 bases short, with 6 bases between. The CDR3 has 15 residues. Germline V CDR1 and CDR2: LNHNV, YYDKDF (reference sequence). The sequence came from a male donor in good health and CMV-seronegative. The chain joins TRBV15 to TRBJ1-3; unclear D gene. Sequenced sample: PBMCs. The CDR3 here is CATSRDRSSGNTIYF. CDR3 coding DNA: TGTGCCACCAGCAGAGATCGCAGCTCTGGAAACACCATATATTTT.